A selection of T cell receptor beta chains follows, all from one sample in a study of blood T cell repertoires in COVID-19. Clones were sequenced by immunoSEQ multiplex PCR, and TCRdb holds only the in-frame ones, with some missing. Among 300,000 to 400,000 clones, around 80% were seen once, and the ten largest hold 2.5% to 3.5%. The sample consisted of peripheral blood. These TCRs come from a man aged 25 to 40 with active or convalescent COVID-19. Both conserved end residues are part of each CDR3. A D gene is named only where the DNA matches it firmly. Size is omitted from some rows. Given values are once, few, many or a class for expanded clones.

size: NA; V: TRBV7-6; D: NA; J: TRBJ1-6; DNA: TGTGCCAGCAGCTTAATCCTGGGAGGGAATTCACCCCTCCACTTT; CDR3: CASSLILGGNSPLHF
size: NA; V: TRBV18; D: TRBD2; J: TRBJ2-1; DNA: TGTGCCAGCTCATCGCCTAGCGGTGAGCAGTTCTTC; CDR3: CASSSPSGEQFF
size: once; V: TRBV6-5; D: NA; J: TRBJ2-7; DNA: TGTGCCAGCAAGCGGACGGTCACAGCCTACGAGCAGTACTTC; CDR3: CASKRTVTAYEQYF
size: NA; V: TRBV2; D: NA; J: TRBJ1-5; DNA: TGTGCCAGCAGCCCGCGGGGCGTTAGCAATCAGCCCCAGCATTTT; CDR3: CASSPRGVSNQPQHF
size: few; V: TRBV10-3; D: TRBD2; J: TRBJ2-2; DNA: TGTGCCATCAGTGACAGTCTCCAGCGGGGGAACACCGGGGAGCTGTTTTTT; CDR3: CAISDSLQRGNTGELFF
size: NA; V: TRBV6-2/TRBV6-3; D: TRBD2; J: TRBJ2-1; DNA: TGTGCCAGCAGTCTAGCGGGAGGAGCCAATGAGCAGTTCTTC; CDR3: CASSLAGGANEQFF
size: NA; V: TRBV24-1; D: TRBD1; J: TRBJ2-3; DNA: TGTGCCACCAGTGATTTGAGGGACCGGGACAGGGACGGTGGAGATACGCAGTATTTT; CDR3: CATSDLRDRDRDGGDTQYF
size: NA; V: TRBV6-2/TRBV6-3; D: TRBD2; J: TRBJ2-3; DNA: TGTGCCAGCAGTTCCACGACTAGCGGGGTCGGAGATACGCAGTATTTT; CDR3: CASSSTTSGVGDTQYF
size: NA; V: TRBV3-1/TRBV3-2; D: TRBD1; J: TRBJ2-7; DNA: TGTGCCAGCAGGGGACAGGCCGTCCCTACGAAGCAGTACTTC; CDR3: CASRGQAVPTKQYF
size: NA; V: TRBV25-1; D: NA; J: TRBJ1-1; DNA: TGTGCCAGCCAACAGGGAAGGGCTGAAGCTTTCTTT; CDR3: CASQQGRAEAFF
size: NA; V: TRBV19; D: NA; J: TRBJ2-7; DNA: TGTGCCAGTAGTAATGAACGCGGGGCCGACGAGCAGTACTTC; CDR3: CASSNERGADEQYF
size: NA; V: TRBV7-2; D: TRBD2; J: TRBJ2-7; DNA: TGTGCCAGCAGCGATAGCGGGAGCTCCTACGAGCAGTACTTC; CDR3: CASSDSGSSYEQYF
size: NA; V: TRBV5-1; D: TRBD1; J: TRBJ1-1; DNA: TGCGCCAGCAGCTTGGGACAGGGGGTAAAAGCTGAAGCTTTCTTT; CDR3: CASSLGQGVKAEAFF
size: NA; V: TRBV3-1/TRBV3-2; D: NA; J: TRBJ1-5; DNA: TGTGCCAGCAGCCAAGGCAGAGGTCAGCCCCAGCATTTT; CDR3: CASSQGRGQPQHF
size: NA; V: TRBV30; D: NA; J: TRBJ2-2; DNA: TGTGCCTGGAGTGGGGGCAACACCGGGGAGCTGTTTTTT; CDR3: CAWSGGNTGELFF
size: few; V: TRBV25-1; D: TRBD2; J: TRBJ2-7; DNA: TGTGCCAGCAGACAATTTGGGACTAGCGGGAGGGCCGAATGGGAGCAGTACTTC; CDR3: CASRQFGTSGRAEWEQYF
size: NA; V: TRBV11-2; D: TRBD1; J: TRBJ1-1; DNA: TGTGCCAGCAGCTCGACAGGGTCCACTGAAGCTTTCTTT; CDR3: CASSSTGSTEAFF
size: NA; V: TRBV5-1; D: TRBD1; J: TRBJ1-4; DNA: TGCGCCAGCAGATTCCGGGACAGCAATGAAAAACTGTTTTTT; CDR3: CASRFRDSNEKLFF
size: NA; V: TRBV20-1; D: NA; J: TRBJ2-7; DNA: TGCAGTGCTAGTAGGGGGAGCTCCTACGAGCAGTACTTC; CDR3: CSASRGSSYEQYF
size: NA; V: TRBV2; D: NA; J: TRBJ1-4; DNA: TGTGCCAGCATAGCAGGGTCTAATGAAAAACTGTTTTTT; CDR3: CASIAGSNEKLFF
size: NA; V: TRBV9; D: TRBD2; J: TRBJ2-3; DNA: TGTGCCAACAGCCCCGGGACTAGCACGTTCGATACGCAGTATTTT; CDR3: CANSPGTSTFDTQYF
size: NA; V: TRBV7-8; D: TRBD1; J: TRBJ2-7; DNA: TGTGCCAGCAGCTTAAGGGGGCGCGACGAGCAGTACTTC; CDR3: CASSLRGRDEQYF
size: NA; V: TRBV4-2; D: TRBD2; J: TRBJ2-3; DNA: TGTGCCAGCAGCCAAGAATTAGCGGGAGTTAGCACAGATACGCAGTATTTT; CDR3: CASSQELAGVSTDTQYF
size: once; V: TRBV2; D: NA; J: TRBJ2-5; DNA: TGTGCCAGCAGTGAGGGGGGCGCGGGAGATGGGGAGACCCAGTACTTC; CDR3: CASSEGGAGDGETQYF
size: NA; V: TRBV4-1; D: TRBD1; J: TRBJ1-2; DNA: TGCGCCAGCAGCCAACCAGGGGGAGTCTATGGCTACACCTTC; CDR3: CASSQPGGVYGYTF
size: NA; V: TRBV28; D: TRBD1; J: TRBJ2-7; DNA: TGTGCCAGCAGTTTTCCCGGGACAGGGAGGTACGAGCAGTACTTC; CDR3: CASSFPGTGRYEQYF
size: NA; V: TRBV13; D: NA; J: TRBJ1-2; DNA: TGTGCCAGCAGCTTCTTCCAGGGGTACTTTGGCTACACCTTC; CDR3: CASSFFQGYFGYTF
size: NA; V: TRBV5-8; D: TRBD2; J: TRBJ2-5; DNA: TGTGCCAGCAGCCGCCTTGGTAGCGGGAGGGCCGGTGAGACCCAGTACTTC; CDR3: CASSRLGSGRAGETQYF
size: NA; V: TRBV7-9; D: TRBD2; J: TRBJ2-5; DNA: TGTGCCAGCAGCTTTGGGGGGGTCGGTGAGACCCAGTACTTC; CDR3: CASSFGGVGETQYF
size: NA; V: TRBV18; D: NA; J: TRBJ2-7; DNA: TGTGCCAGCTCACCCGGACAGAACTACGAGCAGTACTTC; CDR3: CASSPGQNYEQYF
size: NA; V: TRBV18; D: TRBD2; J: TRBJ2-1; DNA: TGTGCCAGCTCACCGGGGACTAGCGGGACCACCAATGAGCAGTTCTTC; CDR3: CASSPGTSGTTNEQFF
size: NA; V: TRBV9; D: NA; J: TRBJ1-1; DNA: TGTGCCAGCAGCCTAGACGGTTTGAACACTGAAGCTTTCTTT; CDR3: CASSLDGLNTEAFF
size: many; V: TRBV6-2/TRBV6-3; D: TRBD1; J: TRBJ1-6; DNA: TGTGCCAGCAGTTACTTGACAGGGGCACCCTCGTCGCCCCTCCACTTT; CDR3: CASSYLTGAPSSPLHF
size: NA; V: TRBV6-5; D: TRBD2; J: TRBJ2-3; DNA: TGTGCCAGCAGCAGACTAGCGGTGCAAGATACGCAGTATTTT; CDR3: CASSRLAVQDTQYF
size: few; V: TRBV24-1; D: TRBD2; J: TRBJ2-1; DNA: TGTGCCACCAGTGATTTGGTGACTAGCGCTTCCAATGAGCAGTTCTTC; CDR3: CATSDLVTSASNEQFF
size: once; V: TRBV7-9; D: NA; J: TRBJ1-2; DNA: TGTGCCAGCAGCTTAATGGGCATTAACTATGGCTACACCTTC; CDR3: CASSLMGINYGYTF
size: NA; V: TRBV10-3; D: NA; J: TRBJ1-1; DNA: TGTGCCATCACTGTCCGGGGGAACACTGAAGCTTTCTTT; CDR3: CAITVRGNTEAFF
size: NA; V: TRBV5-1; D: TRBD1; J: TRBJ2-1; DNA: TGCGCCAGCAGCCCGGGACAGTATCTGTTCTTC; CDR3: CASSPGQYLFF
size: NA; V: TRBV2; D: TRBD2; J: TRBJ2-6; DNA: TGTGCCAGCAGTAGGCTAGCGGCCTCCTCTGGGGCCAACGTCCTGACTTTC; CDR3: CASSRLAASSGANVLTF
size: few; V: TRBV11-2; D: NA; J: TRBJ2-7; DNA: TGTGCCAGCAGCTTACCGGCAGGGACCTACGAGCAGTACTTC; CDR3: CASSLPAGTYEQYF
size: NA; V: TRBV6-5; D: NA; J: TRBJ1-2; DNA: TGTGCCAGCAGGAGTGAGAATCTCTATGGCTACACCTTC; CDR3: CASRSENLYGYTF
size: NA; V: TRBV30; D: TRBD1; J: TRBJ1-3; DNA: TGTGCCTGGAGTGGAGTACAGGGGAACACCATATATTTT; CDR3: CAWSGVQGNTIYF
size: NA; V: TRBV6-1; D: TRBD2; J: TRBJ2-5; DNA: TGTGCCAGCGGGTGGGGGGGGACCCAGTACTTC; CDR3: CASGWGGTQYF
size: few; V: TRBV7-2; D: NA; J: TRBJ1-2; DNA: TGTGCCAGCAGCTTAGGGGGGAGGGGCTATGGCTACACCTTC; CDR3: CASSLGGRGYGYTF
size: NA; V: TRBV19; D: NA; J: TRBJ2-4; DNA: TGTGCCAGTTCATCGAACTTCGCACCCAAAAACATTCAGTACTTC; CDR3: CASSSNFAPKNIQYF
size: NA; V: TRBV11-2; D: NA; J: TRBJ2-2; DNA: TGTGCCAGCAGCCCCGAGCCTATCTTGGGGGAGCTGTTTTTT; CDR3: CASSPEPILGELFF
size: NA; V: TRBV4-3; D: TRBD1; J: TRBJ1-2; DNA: TGCGCCAGCAGCCAATGGGAGGTGGGGACAGCTAACTATGGCTACACCTTC; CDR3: CASSQWEVGTANYGYTF
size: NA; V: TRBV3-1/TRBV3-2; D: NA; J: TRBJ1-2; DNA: TGTGCCAGCAGCCAAGACCGGGATGGCTACACCTTC; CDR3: CASSQDRDGYTF
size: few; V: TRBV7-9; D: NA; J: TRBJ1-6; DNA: TGTGCCAGCAGCTTGGCAGCGAGCTCCTATAATTCACCCCTCCACTTT; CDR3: CASSLAASSYNSPLHF
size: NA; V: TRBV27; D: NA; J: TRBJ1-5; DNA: TGTGCCAGCAGTCCTACCCTGATCGGGGTGAATCAGCCCCAGCATTTT; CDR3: CASSPTLIGVNQPQHF
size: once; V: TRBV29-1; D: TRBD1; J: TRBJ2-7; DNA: TGCAGCGTTTATGGACAGGGGGCGGCCTACGAGCAGTACTTC; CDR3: CSVYGQGAAYEQYF
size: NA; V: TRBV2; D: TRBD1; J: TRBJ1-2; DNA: TGTGCCAGCAGTCCCACGTGGGACAGATACTATGGCTACACCTTC; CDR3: CASSPTWDRYYGYTF
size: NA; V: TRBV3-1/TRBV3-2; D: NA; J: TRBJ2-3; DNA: TGTGCCAGCAGCCAACCAGGACAGTCTACTAGCACAGATACGCAGTATTTT; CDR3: CASSQPGQSTSTDTQYF